This TCR beta chain is drawn from a study of T-cell reconstitution after alpha-beta-depleted transplantation in children. Study conclusions and caveats: About two months after transplant, alpha-beta T cells reportedly came from several hundred expanded graft clones.

The TCRbeta library incorporated unique molecular identifiers. TCRdb analysed the PCR reads with MiXCR anew, one entry per CDR3 protein. This table has about 830,000 distinct CDR3 sequences, under 20% appearing once. This CDR3 is built from 13 residues. This clonotype was counted ten times or more. Its antigen is still unknown. Compared with germline, one end of the junction differs, possibly owing to a read error. Sample: PBMCs, mostly from graft donor cells, taken 360 days after TCRalphabeta/CD19-depleted stem cell transplant. The sequence derives from a male patient between 10 and 17 years old who had a stem cell transplant for acute lymphoblastic leukemia, so the T cells may come from the graft donor. The chain has TRBV12-3 or TRBV12-4 and TRBJ2-2; D not resolved. This CDR3 reads CASSLRGTGELFF. In nucleotides, the CDR3 is TGCGCCAGCAGCCTCCGAGGCACCGGGGAGCTGTTTTTT.